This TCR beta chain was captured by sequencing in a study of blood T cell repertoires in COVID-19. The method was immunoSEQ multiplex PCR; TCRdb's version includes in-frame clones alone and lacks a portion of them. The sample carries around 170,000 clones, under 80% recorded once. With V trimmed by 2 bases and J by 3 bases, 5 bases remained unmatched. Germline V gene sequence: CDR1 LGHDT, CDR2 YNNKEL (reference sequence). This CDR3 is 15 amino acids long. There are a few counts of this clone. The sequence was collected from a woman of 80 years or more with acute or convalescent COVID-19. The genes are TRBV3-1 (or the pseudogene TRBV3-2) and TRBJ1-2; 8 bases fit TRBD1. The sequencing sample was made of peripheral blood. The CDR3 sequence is CASSQQGALHYGYTF. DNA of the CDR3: TGTGCCAGCAGCCAACAGGGGGCCCTTCACTATGGCTACACCTTC.